The 18 T cell receptor beta chains given below trace back to one sample, sequenced in a study of blood T cell repertoires in COVID-19. The method was immunoSEQ multiplex PCR; TCRdb's version includes in-frame clones alone and lacks a portion of them. Of about 280,000 clones in the sample, about 85% were seen once. Sequencing was carried out using PBMCs or T cells enriched from blood (not recorded which). These receptor sequences come from a woman aged 45-59 years who had recovered from COVID-19.

The gene calls are TRBV30 and TRBJ2-2, with D possibly matching TRBD2 (6 bases). The ends were cut back, 4 bases at V and 3 bases at J, with 18 bases in the middle. The V gene's germline CDR1 is GTSNPN and CDR2 SVGIG (reference sequence). CDR3 length: 16 residues. The CDR3 spells CAWTDSGGWDTGELFF. The CDR3, as DNA: TGTGCCTGGACGGATAGCGGAGGGTGGGACACCGGGGAGCTGTTTTTT.

The V call is TRBV19, the J call TRBJ2-3; 7 bases fit TRBD1. With 9 bases clipped from V and 6 bases from J, the junction kept 12 bases outside the gene matches. This CDR3 has 14 amino acids. Germline CDR1 LNHDA, CDR2 SQIVND (reference sequence). CDR3 nucleotides: TGTGCCAGCTCCTCCGGGACAGCAGTCGATACGCAGTATTTT. Amino acid sequence: CASSSGTAVDTQYF.

The V and J genes are TRBV3-1 (or the pseudogene TRBV3-2) and TRBJ1-4; D is perhaps TRBD1 (5 bases). The germline gives CDR1 LGHDT, CDR2 YNNKEL (reference sequence). The CDR3 contains 14 residues. V was shortened by 0 bases and J by 8 bases, with 10 bases between the two germline ends. Here the CDR3 reads CASSQEPRAEKLFF. Written as DNA, the CDR3 is TGTGCCAGCAGCCAAGAGCCCAGGGCCGAAAAACTGTTTTTT.

V is TRBV19 and J is TRBJ1-5, with a tentative D call TRBD1 (5 bases). V was pared by 7 bases and J by 1 base, with 17 bases between. The CDR3 consists of 16 residues. Germline lookup yields CDR1 LNHDA and CDR2 SQIVND (reference sequence). The CDR3 nucleotides read TGTGCCAGTACCTATTTCGGGGGGGAAAGCAATCAGCCCCAGCATTTT. Protein sequence: CASTYFGGESNQPQHF. Full variable domain (rest looked up from reference TRBV19 and TRBJ1-5): DGGITQSPKYLFRKEGQNVTLSCEQNLNHDAMYWYRQDPGQGLRLIYYSQIVNDFQKGDIAEGYSVSREKKESFPLTVTSAQKNPTAFYLCASTYFGGESNQPQHFGDGTRLSIL.

The chain employs TRBV29-1 and TRBJ1-4, with D perhaps matching TRBD1 (5 bases). This CDR3 contains 18 residues. Trimming left V 4 bases short and J 8 bases short, with 29 bases between. The germline gives CDR1 SQVTM, CDR2 ANQGSEA. The DNA of the CDR3 is TGCAGCGTTGCCGGTAGTTTGTTGGGTGCGGACATTGGCGAAAAACTGTTTTTT. The encoded protein is CSVAGSLLGADIGEKLFF. The full variable domain, completed using reference TRBV29-1 and TRBJ1-4, is SAVISQKPSRDICQRGTSLTIQCQVDSQVTMMFWYRQQPGQSLTLIATANQGSEATYESGFVIDKFPISRPNLTFSTLTVSNMSPEDSSIYLCSVAGSLLGADIGEKLFFGSGTQLSVL.

The chain uses TRBV11-2 and TRBJ1-1, with D possibly TRBD1 on 5 matching bases. Trimming took off 3 bases at V and 8 bases at J, with 19 bases between the two ends. Germline CDR1 reads SGHAT; CDR2 reads FQNNGV. This CDR3 contains 15 residues. Here the CDR3 reads CASSLRFLQGREAFF. Written as DNA, the CDR3 is TGTGCCAGCAGCTTGAGATTCCTGCAGGGTAGGGAAGCTTTCTTT. Combining the CDR3 with reference TRBV11-2 and TRBJ1-1 gives the whole variable domain EAGVAQSPRYKIIEKRQSVAFWCNPISGHATLYWYQQILGQGPKLLIQFQNNGVVDDSQLPKDRFSAERLKGVDSTLKIQPAKLEDSAVYLCASSLRFLQGREAFFGQGTRLTVV.

Written as DNA, the CDR3 is TGTGCCTGGAGTGCCCACAGGGGAGTGGGAGGCTACACCTTC. It codes for CAWSAHRGVGGYTF. The V and J genes are TRBV30 and TRBJ1-2; 7 bases match TRBD1. V dropped 1 base and J dropped 8; count of bases not matched to a gene: 10. Germline lookup yields CDR1 GTSNPN and CDR2 SVGIG (reference sequence). The CDR3 consists of 14 residues.

The chain carries TRBV27 and TRBJ2-7; the D gene is possibly TRBD1 (5 bases). CDR1 and CDR2 (germline): MNHEY, SMNVEV (reference sequence). V was pared by 2 bases and J by 0 bases, with 8 bases between. This CDR3 region has 14 residues. The chain's CDR3 is CASSLRGHSYEQYF. CDR3 DNA sequence: TGTGCCAGCAGTTTAAGAGGACACTCCTACGAGCAGTACTTC.

This chain joins TRBV18 and TRBJ1-5; maybe TRBD1 (5 bases). Germline CDR1 reads KGHSH; CDR2 reads LQKENI. V was trimmed by 4 bases and J by 5 bases, leaving 9 bases between them. The CDR3 runs 13 residues. The CDR3 nucleotides read TGTGCCAGCTCACAAGCGGGGGATCAGCCCCAGCATTTT. This sequence encodes CASSQAGDQPQHF.

This chain uses TRBV12-5 with TRBJ2-5; TRBD1 matches at 8 bases. The germline V gene has CDR1 LGHNT and CDR2 FRNRAP. The CDR3 is made up of 13 amino acids. V gave up 5 bases and J gave up 4 bases; unmatched junction bases: 3. CDR3: CASGPTGGETQYF. CDR3 in DNA: TGTGCTAGTGGTCCTACAGGGGGAGAGACCCAGTACTTC.

The chain combines TRBV19 with TRBJ1-1; TRBD1 agrees at 8 bases. V lost 1 base and J lost 5; bases outside the gene matches: 18. From germline, CDR1 is LNHDA and CDR2 SQIVND (reference sequence). The CDR3 has 19 amino acids. The CDR3 nucleotides read TGTGCCAGTAGTATAGCCGTCCCGGGACAGGCACCAACGCGGACTGAAGCTTTCTTT. Protein: CASSIAVPGQAPTRTEAFF.

The CDR3, as DNA: TGCGCCAGCAGTGAGTTCGGACTAGCGGGGGGCACGTCCACAGAGACCCAGTACTTC. This sequence encodes CASSEFGLAGGTSTETQYF. The V call is TRBV10-2, the J call TRBJ2-5; 14 bases align to TRBD2. CDR3 length: 19 residues. The trim removed 1 base at V and 4 bases at J, leaving 11 bases unmatched. Per the germline V gene, CDR1 is WSHSY and CDR2 is SAAADI.

The chain couples TRBV5-5 to TRBJ2-1; 9 nucleotides align to TRBD1. Germline loops: CDR1 SGHKS, CDR2 YYEKEE (reference sequence). The CDR3 runs to 15 residues. Germline trimming cut 4 bases from V and 4 bases from J; bases unmatched to any gene: 6. The CDR3 spells CASSPGGTGYNEQFF. The CDR3 nucleotides read TGTGCCAGCAGCCCCGGCGGGACAGGGTACAATGAGCAGTTCTTC.

This clone was counted between two and nine times. The CDR3 loop is CASSFGGQTEAFF. CDR3 DNA: TGTGCCAGCAGCTTCGGGGGACAGACTGAAGCTTTCTTT. The chain has TRBV5-5 and TRBJ1-1; 7 bases agree with TRBD1. The V gene end was trimmed by 2 bases and the J gene end by 5 bases; junction bases not matched to a gene: 3. CDR1 and CDR2 (germline): SGHKS, YYEKEE (reference sequence). The CDR3 runs to 13 residues.

The rearrangement joins TRBV30 to TRBJ1-2; 8 positions agree with TRBD1. Germline-derived CDR1 and CDR2 are GTSNPN and SVGIG (reference sequence). V was clipped by 7 bases and J by 4 bases; unmatched bases: 14. The CDR3 has 15 residues. CDR3 sequence: CASSREQGDRYGYTF. CDR3 sequence (DNA): TGTGCCTCGTCAAGGGAACAGGGGGATCGCTATGGCTACACCTTC.

This rearrangement joins TRBV11-3 to TRBJ2-7, with 7 bases identical to TRBD2. With 0 bases clipped from V and 13 bases from J, the junction kept 6 bases outside the gene matches. Germline-derived CDR1 and CDR2 are SGHNT and YENEEA. The CDR3 length is 12 residues. CDR3 amino acids: CASSLDRRELYF. In nucleotides, the CDR3 is TGTGCCAGCAGCTTAGATCGGCGGGAGTTATACTTC. The full variable domain, its missing parts supplied by reference TRBV11-3 and TRBJ2-7, is EAGVVQSPRYKIIEKKQPVAFWCNPISGHNTLYWYLQNLGQGPELLIRYENEEAVDDSQLPKDRFSAERLKGVDSTLKIQPAELGDSAVYLCASSLDRRELYFGPGTRLTVT.

The chain uses TRBV18 and TRBJ1-1; the D is unclear. The CDR3 consists of 15 residues. CDR1 is KGHSH, CDR2 LQKENI, per germline. Trimming removed 6 bases from V and 5 bases from J, with 19 bases in between. DNA of the CDR3: TGTGCCAGCTCCATAACCAGTGAGGGTCGGACTGAAGCTTTCTTT. Its translation: CASSITSEGRTEAFF.

This clone appeared a few times. The chain couples TRBV7-6 to TRBJ1-2, with 9 bases fitting TRBD1. This CDR3 contains 14 residues. From germline, CDR1 is SGHVS and CDR2 FNYEAQ. V trimming: 5 bases; J trimming: 5 bases; junction bases outside the gene matches: 6. CDR3 residues: CASSRTGGNYGYTF. In DNA form, the CDR3 reads TGTGCCAGCAGCAGAACAGGGGGCAATTATGGCTACACCTTC.